The 11 T cell receptor beta chains reported below all come from one sample, sequenced in a study of post-analysis software for immune sequencing data. Study results and limitations: Controls had lower frequencies than patients of roughly five TRBV segments, which included TRBV5-6, TRBV5-1 and TRBV20-1.

Their specific antigens are unknown. Unique molecular identifiers had been added to the TCR beta cDNA libraries. MiXCR, run by TCRdb on the PCR reads, gives a single entry per CDR3 protein. Among approximately 400,000 distinct CDR3 sequences listed, about a third were seen once. The specimen was blood. The origin of the receptors is a girl aged 10-17 years with multiple sclerosis.

V is TRBV12-3 or TRBV12-4 and J is TRBJ2-7; D perhaps matches TRBD1 (6 bases). The CDR3 sequence is 16 residues long. Trimming left V 5 bases short and J 4 bases short, with 21 bases between. The CDR3: CASSPPPGQGRYEQYF. The CDR3 DNA is TGTGCCAGCAGTCCCCCCCCCGGGCAGGGGCGTTACGAGCAGTACTTC.

The chain joins TRBV7-8 to TRBJ1-5, with 9 positions matching TRBD1. J was trimmed by 7 bases and V by 1 base; bases with no gene match: 14. Per germline, CDR1 SGHVS and CDR2 FQNEAQ. The CDR3 runs 18 residues. DNA for the CDR3: TGTGCCAGCAGCTTAGTGAAGCCGGGACAGGGTGTAAGGCAGCCCCAGCATTTT. Protein sequence: CASSLVKPGQGVRQPQHF.

Regarding this clonotype: One end of the junction varies from germline; a read error may be responsible. The rearrangement joins TRBV12-3 or TRBV12-4 to TRBJ2-3; D may be TRBD2 (6 bases). This CDR3 is 16 amino acids long. CDR3 sequence: CASSFSNLGGVDAQYF. CDR3 sequence (DNA): TGTGCCAGCAGTTTCTCAAACCTAGGAGGGGTAGATGCGCAGTATTTT.

The genes are TRBV11-2 and TRBJ1-3; D not resolved. V lost 5 bases and J 0 bases, leaving 17 bases between the germline ends. The CDR3 is made up of 17 amino acids. CDR1 is SGHAT, CDR2 FQNNGV, per germline. Written as DNA, the CDR3 is TGTGCCAGCAGCCCGATATCCCGGTGGGGCTCTGGAAACACCATATATTTT. Translation: CASSPISRWGSGNTIYF.

V is TRBV27 and J is TRBJ2-7, with 12 bases aligning to TRBD1. This CDR3 comprises 18 residues. Germline CDR1 and CDR2: MNHEY and SMNVEV (reference sequence). V trimming: 5 bases; J trimming: 3 bases; junction bases outside the gene matches: 14. Here the CDR3 DNA reads TGTGCCAGCAGTCGAACAAAAACCGGGACAGGGGGCAGCTACGAGCAGTACTTC. Its translation: CASSRTKTGTGGSYEQYF.

This clonotype was detected only a few times. This CDR3 reads CSVEGAGYQETQYF. The CDR3 DNA reads TGCAGCGTTGAAGGGGCCGGTTACCAAGAGACCCAGTACTTC. V usage is TRBV29-1 and J usage is TRBJ2-5, with D unclear. V was pared by 1 base and J by 0 bases, with 9 bases between. This CDR3 is built from 14 residues. Germline values: CDR1 SQVTM, CDR2 ANQGSEA.

The chain links TRBV18 to TRBJ1-1; no clear D. The CDR3 has 13 residues. With 4 bases removed from V and 0 bases from J, the gap between germline ends came to 6 bases. Germline CDR1 and CDR2: KGHSH and LQKENI. CDR3 DNA sequence: TGTGCCAGCTCACACGATATGAACACTGAAGCTTTCTTT. This gives the protein CASSHDMNTEAFF.

The sample holds a few counts of this clonotype. The V call is TRBV28, the J call TRBJ2-1, with D perhaps given as TRBD1 or TRBD2 (5 bases each). The CDR3 has 13 amino acids. V lost 7 bases and J 7 bases, leaving 14 bases between the germline ends. The germline V gene has CDR1 MDHEN and CDR2 SYDVKM. The DNA of the CDR3 is TGTGCCAGCAATCCCGGGGCAGCAAATGAGCAGTTCTTC. It translates to CASNPGAANEQFF.

The CDR3 sequence is CASSLTPRGGGAGTQYF. DNA of the CDR3: TGTGCCAGCAGCTTAACGCCACGGGGCGGGGGGGCCGGTACGCAGTATTTT. This sequence joins TRBV7-3 and TRBJ2-3, with TRBD2 matching 9 bases. Germline trimming cut 0 bases from V and 8 bases from J; bases unmatched to any gene: 12. This CDR3 region has 17 residues. Germline V lookup: CDR1 SGHTA, CDR2 FQGTGA.

The sample holds a few counts of this clonotype. This sequence joins TRBV3-1 and TRBJ2-1; 9 nucleotides line up with TRBD2. With 7 bases clipped from V and 2 bases from J, the junction kept 6 bases outside the gene matches. The germline CDR1 and CDR2 sequences are LGHDT and YNNKEL (reference sequence). This CDR3 has 15 amino acids. The CDR3 region has the DNA TGTGCCAGCACCTCTAGCGGGGCCCCCTACAATGAGCAGTTCTTC. Its translation: CASTSSGAPYNEQFF.

This clonotype has just a few counts. V gene TRBV12-3 or TRBV12-4 combines with J gene TRBJ2-7, with D tentatively TRBD2 (5 bases). The V and J ends lost 7 bases and 0 bases respectively, with 13 bases between them. The CDR3 is 14 amino acids. CDR3 region: CASMSPGDSYEQYF. In DNA, the CDR3 is TGTGCCAGCATGTCCCCCGGGGACTCCTACGAGCAGTACTTC.